This record covers a single T cell receptor beta chain. This sample was included in a study of blood T cells in healthy people across ages. Staff drew approximately 9.1 milliliters of peripheral blood from each donor. This CDR3 comprises 14 residues. The ends were cut back, 6 bases at V and 4 bases at J, with 13 bases in the middle. CDR1 is SGHAT and CDR2 is FQNNGV in the germline V gene. The use of a sample-barcoded 5' primer and a J-beta primer mix characterized a second PCR of roughly 7 to 11 cycles. Each cDNA molecule carried a tag from a template-switch adaptor that contained 12 random nucleotides. TCRdb reprocessed the 5' RACE reads with MiXCR, giving one entry per CDR3 protein. The repertoire holds about 640,000 distinct CDR3 sequences, approximately 40% seen once, with around 30% in the top ten.

Sequenced sample: blood. This clonotype originated in an elderly man in good health. This chain links TRBV11-2 with TRBJ2-1; perhaps TRBD1 as D (5 bases). The CDR3 here is CASSPNQGYNEQFF. Written as DNA, the CDR3 is TGTGCCAGCAGTCCAAACCAGGGATACAATGAGCAGTTCTTC.